Each of the 24 T cell receptor beta chains below was sequenced from the same sample in a study of blood T cell repertoires in COVID-19. Clones were sequenced by immunoSEQ multiplex PCR, and TCRdb holds only the in-frame ones, with some missing. Of about 34,000 clones in the sample, approximately 93% were seen once. Sequencing was carried out using peripheral blood. The receptors originated from a human donor in a cohort sampled during active COVID-19.

J is TRBJ2-5 and V is TRBV10-1; TRBD1 matches 7 bases. Trimming at V came to 6 bases and at J to 5 bases, leaving 6 bases not matched to a gene. Germline V CDR1 and CDR2: WNHNN, SYGVQD (reference sequence). The CDR3 is made up of 13 amino acids. As DNA, the CDR3 is TGCGCCAGCAGGGCGACAGGGTCGGAGACCCAGTACTTC. Amino acids: CASRATGSETQYF.

This sequence joins TRBV6-1 and TRBJ2-5; D possibly corresponds to TRBD1 (5 bases). V was shortened by 2 bases and J by 5 bases, with 12 bases between the two germline ends. The CDR3 length is 14 residues. The germline V gene encodes CDR1 MNHNS and CDR2 SASEGT. The CDR3 spells CASSEIGASETQYF. The CDR3, as DNA: TGTGCCAGCAGTGAAATAGGGGCTTCGGAGACCCAGTACTTC.

The rearrangement uses TRBV28 and TRBJ1-1; D is perhaps TRBD1 (6 bases). The germline CDR1 and CDR2 sequences are MDHEN and SYDVKM. The V and J ends lost 2 bases and 7 bases respectively, with 14 bases between them. The length of the CDR3 is 14 residues. The CDR3: CASSLLDGGLEAFF. The CDR3 nucleotides read TGTGCCAGCAGTTTACTGGACGGGGGGCTTGAAGCTTTCTTT.

The chain is built from TRBV4-1 and TRBJ2-1, with TRBD2 matching 10 bases. The CDR3 consists of 20 residues. From germline, CDR1 is MGHRA and CDR2 YSYEKL. J lost 2 bases, V lost 4 bases, and 17 bases had no gene match. The CDR3 here is CASSPSWASGSGLAYNEQFF. As DNA, the CDR3 is TGCGCCAGCAGCCCAAGCTGGGCTAGCGGGAGTGGTTTAGCCTACAATGAGCAGTTCTTC.

Only a few counts were recorded for this clone. The rearrangement links TRBV7-8 to TRBJ1-5, with D unclear. CDR1 and CDR2 from the germline V gene are SGHVS and FQNEAQ. The V end lost 1 base, the J end lost 0 bases, and 7 bases lay between the germline ends. The CDR3 has 15 residues. The CDR3, as DNA: TGTGCCAGCAGCTTAGGCCCGGTTAGCAATCAGCCCCAGCATTTT. Its translation is CASSLGPVSNQPQHF. The full variable domain, in which reference TRBV7-8 and TRBJ1-5 provide the parts outside the CDR3, is GAGVSQSPRYKVAKRGQDVALRCDPISGHVSLFWYQQALGQGPEFLTYFQNEAQLDKSGLPSDRFFAERPEGSVSTLKIQRTQQEDSAVYLCASSLGPVSNQPQHFGDGTRLSIL.

The chain joins TRBV5-1 to TRBJ2-5; D is ambiguous. Germline loops: CDR1 SGHRS, CDR2 YFSETQ. The V and J ends lost 0 bases and 4 bases respectively, with 13 bases between them. The CDR3 is 15 amino acids. CDR3 in amino acids: CASSLDVNSAETQYF. The CDR3 DNA is TGCGCCAGCAGCTTGGATGTGAATAGTGCAGAGACCCAGTACTTC.

The rearrangement uses TRBV12-3 or TRBV12-4 and TRBJ2-7, with 7 bases that match TRBD2. V lost 7 bases, J lost 5 bases, and 5 bases stayed unmatched. The CDR3 totals 12 residues. CDR3: CASKQGGDEQYF. The CDR3 bases are TGTGCCAGCAAGCAGGGAGGGGACGAGCAGTACTTC.

The chain couples TRBV24-1 to TRBJ1-3; TRBD1 might be the D (5 bases). This CDR3 spans 14 amino acids. CDR1 is KGHDR, CDR2 SFDVKD, per germline. V shed 5 bases and J shed 2 bases, with 9 bases lying between them. DNA of the CDR3: TGTGCCACCAGTGCTGGCAGGGCTGGAAACACCATATATTTT. Protein product: CATSAGRAGNTIYF.

The chain is built from TRBV30 and TRBJ2-1; D may be TRBD1 (6 bases). This CDR3 has 13 residues. Germline CDR1 is GTSNPN and CDR2 is SVGIG (reference sequence). Trimming took 5 bases from V and 3 from J, leaving 11 bases between them. The CDR3 loop reads CAWYRARYNEQFF. In nucleotides, the CDR3 is TGTGCCTGGTACAGGGCTCGCTACAATGAGCAGTTCTTC.

A single count supports this clone. This chain connects TRBV6-5 to TRBJ2-3; D call uncertain. Germline V CDR1 and CDR2: MNHEY, SVGAGI. V lost 6 bases to trimming and J lost 0 bases, with 13 bases between them. The CDR3 contains 15 residues. The chain's CDR3 is CASSTYSLSTDTQYF. The CDR3, as DNA: TGTGCCAGCAGCACCTATTCCCTTAGCACAGATACGCAGTATTTT.

About this clone itself: This sample includes further DNA sequences coding for the same CDR3. This chain connects TRBV5-4 to TRBJ2-7; 9 bases fit TRBD1. The J segment lost 3 bases and the V segment lost 2 bases, leaving 21 bases of the junction unmatched. The length of the CDR3 is 20 residues. In germline, CDR1 is SGHNT, CDR2 YYREEE (reference sequence). CDR3 residues: CASSLLAGNLNRDRVYEQYF. In DNA, the CDR3 is TGTGCCAGCAGCTTATTAGCGGGCAACCTCAACCGGGACAGGGTCTACGAGCAGTACTTC.

The J gene is TRBJ2-5, the V gene TRBV6-5; 9 bases are a match to TRBD1. V was clipped by 6 bases and J by 1 base; unmatched bases: 6. Germline V gene lookup returns CDR1 MNHEY and CDR2 SVGAGI. CDR3 length: 15 amino acids. CDR3 protein: CASRQGAEVQETQYF. The DNA of the CDR3 is TGTGCCAGCAGACAGGGGGCGGAAGTCCAAGAGACCCAGTACTTC.

The gene calls are TRBV7-3 and TRBJ1-2, with TRBD1 identical over 11 bases. The CDR3 runs to 17 residues. The junction had 10 bases not matched to a gene; V was cut back by 3 bases and J by 4 bases. CDR1 is SGHTA and CDR2 is FQGTGA in the germline V gene. For the CDR3, the DNA is TGTGCCAGCAGCTTCGATGGGACAGGGGGTGGGAGCTATGGCTACACCTTC. This encodes CASSFDGTGGGSYGYTF.

The chain links TRBV5-4 to TRBJ2-1; D is ambiguous. This CDR3 has 16 residues. Germline CDR1 is SGHNT and CDR2 is YYREEE (reference sequence). V lost 0 bases and J lost 2, with 12 bases in between. The CDR3 reads CASSLEGTVAYNEQFF. As DNA, the CDR3 is TGTGCCAGCAGCTTGGAAGGCACAGTTGCCTACAATGAGCAGTTCTTC.

The CDR3 DNA reads as TGCGCCAGCAGCCAAGCAACAGGAGCGAGGCCTCGTGGGCAGTTCTTC. Amino acids: CASSQATGARPRGQFF. The V and J genes are TRBV4-1 and TRBJ2-1, with D possibly matching TRBD1 (5 bases). The CDR3 has 16 amino acids. The germline V and J ends were trimmed by 1 base and 12 bases, with 22 bases remaining between them. Germline values: CDR1 MGHRA, CDR2 YSYEKL.

The chain links TRBV2 to TRBJ1-2; 9 bases align to TRBD1. Germline V gene lookup returns CDR1 SNHLY and CDR2 FYNNEI. The J segment lost 8 bases and the V segment lost 3 bases, leaving 10 bases of the junction unmatched. CDR3 length equals 15 residues. The CDR3 protein is CASSDSNRGRGGYTF. The CDR3 DNA reads TGTGCCAGCAGTGATTCCAACAGGGGGCGCGGGGGCTACACCTTC.

The chain links TRBV27 to TRBJ1-1, with 7 bases fitting TRBD1. CDR3 length equals 15 residues. With V trimmed by 2 bases and J by 6 bases, 9 bases remained unmatched. Germline V gene sequence: CDR1 MNHEY, CDR2 SMNVEV (reference sequence). The CDR3 loop reads CASSLDFTGVAEAFF. CDR3 bases: TGTGCCAGCAGTTTAGATTTTACAGGGGTTGCTGAAGCTTTCTTT.

This clone was found once. The rearrangement links TRBV6-6 to TRBJ2-7; possibly TRBD1 for D (7 bases). Trimming shortened V by 3 bases and J by 3 bases, and 18 bases separated the two germline ends. CDR1 MNHNY and CDR2 SVGAGI come from the germline V gene (reference sequence). The CDR3 totals 16 residues. The CDR3 DNA follows: TGTGCCAGCAGTTATTTAAGGGGGCCTAGCGACTACGAGCAGTACTTC. This sequence encodes CASSYLRGPSDYEQYF.

This clone appeared once. The rearrangement uses TRBV10-3 and TRBJ1-5, with a possible D match to TRBD1 (5 bases). The CDR3 is 15 amino acids. The germline V gene encodes CDR1 ENHRY and CDR2 SYGVKD. The ends were cut back, 0 bases at V and 5 bases at J, with 11 bases in the middle. This CDR3 is CAISESEVRDQPQHF. CDR3 nucleotides: TGTGCCATCAGTGAGTCCGAGGTCAGGGATCAGCCCCAGCATTTT.

The chain is built from TRBV10-3 and TRBJ2-1, with 8 positions matching TRBD2. The CDR3 is 14 residues long. The junction had 6 bases not matched to a gene; V was cut back by 5 bases and J by 6 bases. Germline CDR1 reads ENHRY; CDR2 reads SYGVKD. The CDR3 here is CAISREGLPNEQFF. CDR3 in DNA: TGTGCCATCAGTCGGGAGGGCCTTCCCAATGAGCAGTTCTTC.

The chain has TRBV30 and TRBJ2-5; TRBD2 is a possible D gene (7 bases). With 4 bases removed from V and 1 base from J, the gap between germline ends came to 22 bases. Per the germline V gene, CDR1 is GTSNPN and CDR2 is SVGIG (reference sequence). The CDR3 is made up of 17 amino acids. The CDR3 sequence is CAWNKGGVASLQETQYF. The CDR3 DNA reads as TGTGCCTGGAATAAAGGGGGGGTAGCTTCCCTCCAAGAGACCCAGTACTTC.

DNA of the CDR3: TGTGCCAGTAGTATACTCAAAGCGGGAGCCTACAATGAGCAGTTCTTC. This translates into CASSILKAGAYNEQFF. This chain links TRBV19 with TRBJ2-1; 8 nucleotides agree with TRBD2. CDR1 is LNHDA, CDR2 SQIVND, per germline (reference sequence). The ends lost 2 bases at V and 2 bases at J; junction bases unmatched: 5. The CDR3 is 16 residues long.

The chain joins TRBV6-5 to TRBJ1-1; a weak D match, TRBD1 (5 bases). This CDR3 has 11 residues. From germline, CDR1 is MNHEY and CDR2 SVGAGI. Trimming removed 8 bases at V and 6 bases at J, with 10 bases between. DNA of the CDR3: TGTGCCAGCGGGGGGGAGGCTGAAGCTTTCTTT. Amino acids: CASGGEAEAFF.

This chain uses TRBV5-1 with TRBJ2-3; 14 nucleotides align to TRBD2. Germline trimming cut 4 bases from V and 5 bases from J; bases unmatched to any gene: 9. Per germline, CDR1 SGHRS and CDR2 YFSETQ. The CDR3 contains 17 residues. In nucleotides, the CDR3 is TGCGCCAGCAGCCAAAAGACTAGCGGGGGGGAAAGAGATACGCAGTATTTT. Its translation is CASSQKTSGGERDTQYF.